This T cell receptor beta chain was identified in a study of blood T cell repertoires in COVID-19 (dated by TCRdb to 2019 to 2021). Looking at the study overall: Collaborator samples came from the United States, Italy and Spain and covered acute and convalescent phases of COVID-19. The prospective study material was composed of cDNA or gDNA derived from T cells, B-cell-depleted T cells, or PBMCs. Deeply sampled blood TCRbeta repertoires from subjects exposed to, actively infected with, or recovered from COVID-19 were included in the dataset. A freely available public database, intended as a resource for researchers studying the immune response to SARS-CoV-2, is where the repertoires were released. The samples were drawn from two sources: the first 160 participants of the ongoing ImmuneRACE study, and 1,254 subjects contributed by 6 global collaborators. A de-identified subject ID, COVID-19 status, age in years and sex were almost always included in the sample metadata. Where available, HLA class I and class II types were taken from metadata supplied by the sample provider and were not determined by assay-based typing. General study outcomes and caveats: How much clinical and demographic metadata was included differed by source and by participant, and the metadata was provided uncurated.

Worth noting for this clone: Its recognized antigen is unknown. No base quality values were provided; no much bigger clone lies one nucleotide off.

TCRbeta CDR3 regions were amplified from genomic DNA by means of the immunoSEQ Assay, a bias-controlled multiplex PCR. As for the authors' bioinformatics: The number of nucleated cells in each sample was estimated by amplification of reference gene primers within the assay. To quantify the absolute abundance of each unique TCRbeta CDR3 rearrangement, sequence reads were collapsed and filtered. For each sample, productive Simpson clonality was calculated as the square root of Simpson's diversity index over productive rearrangements. What TCRdb holds here is the immuneACCESS table cut down to in-frame rearrangements. Part of the clones is not present; checked against another copy, under half of the missing clones reflect an unresolved V gene, and the others are unexplained. The V and J calls and clone size are taken from that table; D and trimming were inferred from the DNA. The sample table holds approximately 670,000 clones, of which around 89% were seen once. The ten largest clones add up to 0.2% to 0.3% of the sample.

The collaborating institutions used their own protocols to collect whole blood in K2EDTA tubes. For TCRbeta analysis, collaborator samples were shipped as frozen whole blood, as isolated PBMCs, or as DNA extracted from either sample type. The sequencing input was peripheral blood. This receptor was identified in a woman aged 18-29 years with acute or convalescent COVID-19.

The CDR3 corresponds to CASSITSGQGSRNTIYF. The sequence in DNA is TGTGCCAGTAGTATCACCTCCGGACAGGGATCGAGAAACACCATATATTTT. The sequence joins TRBV19 to TRBJ1-3; 8 central bases correspond to TRBD1. CDR3 length: 17 amino acids, cysteine to phenylalanine. The only DNA kept is the CDR3, 51 bases in frame from the first base. Looking up the germline V gene (reference sequence) yields CDR1 LNHDA and CDR2 SQIVND. Ends trimmed: V by 3 bases, J by 5 bases; bases unmatched to a gene: 12.